The 16 T cell receptor beta chains given below trace back to one sample, sequenced in a study of blood T cell repertoires in COVID-19. Clones were read by immunoSEQ multiplex PCR, and TCRdb kept only the in-frame ones, dropping some. The sample lists about 91,000 clones, about four fifths seen once, with less than 9% in the top ten. The specimen was peripheral blood. The receptors stem from a man in his fifties or sixties with active or convalescent COVID-19.

There are a few counts of this clone. The chain's CDR3 is CASSLAGGYNEQFF. The DNA for the CDR3 is TGTGCCAGCAGCTTAGCGGGGGGCTACAATGAGCAGTTCTTC. The chain employs TRBV11-2 and TRBJ2-1; TRBD2 agrees at 7 bases. The CDR3 length is 14 residues. The trim removed 1 base at V and 3 bases at J, leaving 0 bases unmatched. Looked up from germline, CDR1 is SGHAT and CDR2 is FQNNGV.

This clone was detected once. The chain uses TRBV28 and TRBJ1-1; D not certain. V lost 6 bases and J lost 5, with 16 bases in between. Germline CDR1 and CDR2: MDHEN and SYDVKM. The CDR3 loop spans 14 amino acids. The CDR3 loop reads CASSYQTRGTEAFF. The CDR3 DNA follows: TGTGCCAGCAGCTACCAGACTCGGGGTACTGAAGCTTTCTTT.

The chain couples TRBV7-9 to TRBJ1-4; D gene ambiguous. V was shortened by 5 bases and J by 7 bases, with 17 bases between the two germline ends. This CDR3 has 15 amino acids. Germline V gene sequence: CDR1 SEHNR, CDR2 FQNEAQ (reference sequence). The CDR3 DNA is TGTGCCAGCAGCCAGACGATGACTGACCTTGAAAAACTGTTTTTT. Translation gives CASSQTMTDLEKLFF.

This rearrangement joins TRBV19 to TRBJ1-5; 7 nucleotides match TRBD1. J gave up 0 bases and V 5 bases, and 4 bases lay outside the gene matches. This CDR3 has 15 amino acids. Germline lookup yields CDR1 LNHDA and CDR2 SQIVND (reference sequence). CDR3 loop: CASSPNRGSNQPQHF. For the CDR3, the DNA is TGTGCCAGTAGTCCGAACAGGGGTAGCAATCAGCCCCAGCATTTT.

About this clone itself: Other DNA sequences in the same sample also yield this CDR3. This sequence joins TRBV18 and TRBJ2-3; TRBD2 agrees at 8 bases. The V and J ends lost 3 bases and 1 base, in that order; junction bases with no gene match: 3. CDR3 length equals 15 residues. Germline V gene lookup returns CDR1 KGHSH and CDR2 LQKENI. CDR3 protein: CASSPELAGTDTQYF. The CDR3 coding sequence is TGTGCCAGCTCACCTGAACTAGCGGGCACAGATACGCAGTATTTT.

This sequence joins TRBV7-9 and TRBJ1-1, with 7 bases identical to TRBD1. Germline V gives CDR1 SEHNR, CDR2 FQNEAQ (reference sequence). Losses at the gene ends were 5 bases for V and 1 base for J; bases not matched to a gene: 1. The CDR3 spans 13 residues. CDR3 coding DNA: TGTGCCAGCAGCCGGGACAGGAACACTGAAGCTTTCTTT. Translation: CASSRDRNTEAFF.

This clone was detected a few times. The chain joins TRBV15 to TRBJ2-3, with a possible D match to TRBD2 (5 bases). Trimming removed 5 bases from V and 0 bases from J, with 12 bases in between. The germline CDR1 and CDR2 sequences are LNHNV and YYDKDF (reference sequence). This CDR3 is built from 15 residues. CDR3: CATSWVAPSTDTQYF. For the CDR3, the DNA is TGTGCCACCAGCTGGGTAGCGCCTAGCACAGATACGCAGTATTTT.

The chain links TRBV6-2 or TRBV6-3 to TRBJ1-2; the D gene is possibly TRBD1 (5 bases). CDR3 size: 14 residues. Germline lookup yields CDR1 MNHEY and CDR2 SVGEGT. Trimming took off 2 bases at V and 1 base at J, with 8 bases between the two ends. The CDR3 nucleotides are TGTGCCAGCAGTTACGGACAAGATAACTATGGCTACACCTTC. Its protein is CASSYGQDNYGYTF.

This chain uses TRBV7-9 with TRBJ2-7, with TRBD2 as a possible D gene (6 bases). V was pared by 1 base and J by 6 bases, with 19 bases between. The CDR3 spans 16 residues. Germline loops: CDR1 SEHNR, CDR2 FQNEAQ (reference sequence). CDR3 in DNA: TGTGCCAGCAGCTTAGACGCCGCGGGGTTAGGAGGCGAGCAGTACTTC. The encoded protein is CASSLDAAGLGGEQYF.

V gene TRBV5-1 combines with J gene TRBJ2-5; D is ambiguous. The CDR3 extends over 12 amino acids. Germline V CDR1 and CDR2: SGHRS, YFSETQ. Trimming cost V 4 bases and J 4 bases, with 8 bases left between them. CDR3 DNA: TGCGCCAGCAGCGAAGCCTTAGAGACCCAGTACTTC. Its protein is CASSEALETQYF.

This clone was counted only a few times. This chain uses TRBV19 with TRBJ2-7; 7 nucleotides align to TRBD1. The CDR3 is 14 residues long. CDR1 and CDR2 from the germline V gene are LNHDA and SQIVND (reference sequence). Trimming removed 6 bases from V and 0 bases from J; junction bases left unmatched: 5. The CDR3 DNA sequence: TGTGCCAGTAGGCCGGACAGGACCTCCTACGAGCAGTACTTC. Translated: CASRPDRTSYEQYF.

The chain couples TRBV3-1 (or the pseudogene TRBV3-2) to TRBJ2-5; 16 bases are a match to TRBD2. J lost 4 bases, V lost 3 bases, and 8 bases had no gene match. This CDR3 comprises 18 residues. Germline CDR1 and CDR2: LGHDT and YNNKEL (reference sequence). CDR3 in DNA: TGTGCCAGCAGCCAGGCCGGGACTAGCGGGGGGGCCGGAGAGACCCAGTACTTC. Residues: CASSQAGTSGGAGETQYF.

The chain carries TRBV28 and TRBJ1-4, with D possibly TRBD1 on 6 matching bases. Germline V lookup: CDR1 MDHEN, CDR2 SYDVKM. The CDR3 length is 14 residues. Trimming stripped 11 bases from V and 7 bases from J, with 20 bases between. In DNA, the CDR3 is TGTGCCGCTTGTCGGGGGGCGGGTATTGAAAAACTGTTTTTT. The encoded protein is CAACRGAGIEKLFF. The full variable domain, rest sourced from reference TRBV28 and TRBJ1-4, is DVKVTQSSRYLVKRTGEKVFLECVQDMDHENMFWYRQDPGLGLRLIYFSYDVKMKEKGDIPEGYSVSREKKERFSLILESASTNQTSMYLCAACRGAGIEKLFFGSGTQLSVL.

The V call is TRBV27, the J call TRBJ1-5; TRBD1 matches 9 bases. Germline V lookup: CDR1 MNHEY, CDR2 SMNVEV (reference sequence). V shed 4 bases, J shed 9 bases, and the junction held 13 bases outside the gene matches. The CDR3 covers 16 residues. This CDR3 is CASSSRHGQGYWPQHF. CDR3 bases: TGTGCCAGCAGTTCCCGACATGGACAGGGGTATTGGCCCCAGCATTTT.

The V call is TRBV14, the J call TRBJ2-1; a weak D match, TRBD1 (5 bases). V lost 3 bases, J lost 7 bases, and 10 bases lay in between. Germline CDR1 SGHDN, CDR2 FVKESK. There are 13 residues in the CDR3. CDR3: CASSQQGGNEQFF. CDR3 in DNA: TGTGCCAGCAGCCAGCAGGGTGGAAATGAGCAGTTCTTC. The full variable domain, completed using reference TRBV14 and TRBJ2-1, is EAGVTQFPSHSVIEKGQTVTLRCDPISGHDNLYWYRRVMGKEIKFLLHFVKESKQDESGMPNNRFLAERTGGTYSTLKVQPAELEDSGVYFCASSQQGGNEQFFGPGTRLTVL.

In DNA form, the CDR3 reads TGCGCCAGCAGCTTGGACAGGGGGCGCGGTAGGACTAATGAAAAACTGTTTTTT. It encodes CASSLDRGRGRTNEKLFF. This sequence joins TRBV5-1 and TRBJ1-4, with 9 bases aligning to TRBD1. V was pared by 0 bases and J by 2 bases, with 8 bases of the junction left unmatched. This CDR3 spans 18 amino acids. Germline CDR1 and CDR2: SGHRS and YFSETQ.